What follows describes a single T cell receptor (beta chain). Its target is not known. The sample is drawn from a study of early T cells in non-severe SARS-CoV-2 infection. Study information: Sequencing used unsorted whole-blood bulk RNA, so chains lack pairing. Study findings and constraints: VDJdb-based matching was biased toward anti-spike CD8 responses and missed private and CD4 specificities.

CDR3 length: 14 amino acids. The V and J ends lost 4 bases and 8 bases, in that order; junction bases with no gene match: 7. From germline, CDR1 is GTSNPN and CDR2 SVGIG (reference sequence). The TCR library protocol was used to attach unique molecular identifiers. These identifiers were attached to individual cDNA molecules. TCRdb re-called the 5' RACE reads with MiXCR, one entry per CDR3 protein. The data contain about 56,000 distinct CDR3 sequences, over 9.5% of them singletons. This chain joins TRBV30 and TRBJ2-2; 10 bases match TRBD2. The origin of this receptor is an adult who was a healthcare worker with PCR-confirmed SARS-CoV-2 infection or an uninfected control (not recorded which). Sequencing was performed on whole blood. The CDR3 reads CAWNRLAGAGELFF. In nucleotides, the CDR3 is TGTGCCTGGAATCGGCTAGCGGGAGCGGGGGAGCTGTTTTTT.